Reported below is one T cell receptor (beta chain). Its cognate antigen is unknown. The data belong to a study of cytomegalovirus exposure and HLA in healthy donors. Use of 60 Vbeta and 13 Jbeta primers characterized the PCR. TCRdb keeps only in-frame clones here, not all; method: immunoSEQ multiplex PCR. The table lists around 100,000 clones, approximately 70% of them singletons, with around 0.95% in the top ten. Study-level results: Earlier findings revealed that most TCR beta V segments proved productive either about 87% or about 30% of the time.

Input material: PBMCs. The clonotype originates from a woman aged 25 to 39 in good health and CMV-seronegative.

CDR3 DNA sequence: TGCAGCGTCGGTACTATGCCAACCCACGGACTAGCCACAGATACGCAGTATTTT. This encodes CSVGTMPTHGLATDTQYF. This chain links TRBV29-1 with TRBJ2-3, with 8 bases matching TRBD2. V dropped 6 bases and J dropped 2; count of bases not matched to a gene: 19. CDR3 length: 18 residues. Germline CDR1 reads SQVTM; CDR2 reads ANQGSEA.